This entry is about one TCR beta chain. The sample belongs to a study of blood T cell repertoires in COVID-19. Background on the study: The United States, Italy and Spain provided the acute and convalescent COVID-19 samples. T cells, B-cell-depleted T cells, or PBMCs provided the cDNA or gDNA that served as material.

Original processing notes: Amplification with reference gene primers provided the estimates of nucleated cell counts. The assay was immunoSEQ multiplex PCR, and TCRdb's table has in-frame clones only and misses some. V and J calls and clone size are given by that table; D and trimming were obtained from the DNA. Of 300,000 to 350,000 clones listed, about 90% are singletons. Seattle-derived patients entered the study during active infection and were followed longitudinally. The germline CDR1 and CDR2 sequences are MNHEY and SMNVEV (reference sequence). V gave up 3 bases and J gave up 3 bases, with 3 bases separating them. The CDR3 has 11 residues.

The sequence was collected from a woman aged 35 to 49 with COVID-19, enrolled during active disease. Specimen: peripheral blood. This sequence joins TRBV27 and TRBJ2-7, with D hard to call. The DNA of the CDR3 is TGTGCCAGCAGTTTCGTCTACGAGCAGTACTTC. Translation: CASSFVYEQYF.